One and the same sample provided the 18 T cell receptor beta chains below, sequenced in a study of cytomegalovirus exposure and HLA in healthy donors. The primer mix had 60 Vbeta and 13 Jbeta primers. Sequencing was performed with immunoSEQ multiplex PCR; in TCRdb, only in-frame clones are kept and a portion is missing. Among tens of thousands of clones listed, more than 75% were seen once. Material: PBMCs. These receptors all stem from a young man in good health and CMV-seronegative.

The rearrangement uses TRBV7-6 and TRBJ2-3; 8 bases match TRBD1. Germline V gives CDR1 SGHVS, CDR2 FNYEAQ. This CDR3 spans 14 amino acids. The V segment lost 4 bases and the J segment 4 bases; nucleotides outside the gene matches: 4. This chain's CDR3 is CASSWTGFADTQYF. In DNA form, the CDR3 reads TGTGCCAGCAGCTGGACAGGGTTTGCAGATACGCAGTATTTT.

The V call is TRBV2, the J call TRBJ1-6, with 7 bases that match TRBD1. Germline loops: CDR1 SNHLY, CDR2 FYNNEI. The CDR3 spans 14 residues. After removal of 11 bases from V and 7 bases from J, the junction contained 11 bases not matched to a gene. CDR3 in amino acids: CAQGGPKENSPLHF. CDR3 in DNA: TGTGCCCAGGGGGGTCCTAAGGAGAATTCACCCCTCCACTTT.

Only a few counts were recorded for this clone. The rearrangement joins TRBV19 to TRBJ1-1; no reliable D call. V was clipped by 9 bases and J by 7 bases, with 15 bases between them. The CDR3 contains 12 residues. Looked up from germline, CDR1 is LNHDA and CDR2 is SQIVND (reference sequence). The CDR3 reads CASQWWSGEAFF. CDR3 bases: TGTGCCAGCCAATGGTGGTCCGGTGAAGCTTTCTTT.

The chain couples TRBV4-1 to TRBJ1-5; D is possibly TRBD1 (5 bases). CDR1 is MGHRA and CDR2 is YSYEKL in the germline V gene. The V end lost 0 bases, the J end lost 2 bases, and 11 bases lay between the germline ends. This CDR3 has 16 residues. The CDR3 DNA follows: TGCGCCAGCAGCCAAGAAGAAAGCAGGGGCAATCAGCCCCAGCATTTT. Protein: CASSQEESRGNQPQHF.

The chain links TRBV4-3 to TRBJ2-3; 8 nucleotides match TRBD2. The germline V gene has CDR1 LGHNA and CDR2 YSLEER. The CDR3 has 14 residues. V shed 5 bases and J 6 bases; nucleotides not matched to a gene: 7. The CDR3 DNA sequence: TGCGCCAGCAGCATGGCGGGGGGCGGTGATACGCAGTATTTT. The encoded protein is CASSMAGGGDTQYF.

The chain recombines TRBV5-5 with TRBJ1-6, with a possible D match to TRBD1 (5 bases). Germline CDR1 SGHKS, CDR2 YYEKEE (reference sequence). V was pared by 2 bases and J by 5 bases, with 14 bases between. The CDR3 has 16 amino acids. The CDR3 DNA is TGTGCCAGCAGCTTAGGGGTACCAGGCAATAATTCACCCCTCCACTTT. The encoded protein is CASSLGVPGNNSPLHF.

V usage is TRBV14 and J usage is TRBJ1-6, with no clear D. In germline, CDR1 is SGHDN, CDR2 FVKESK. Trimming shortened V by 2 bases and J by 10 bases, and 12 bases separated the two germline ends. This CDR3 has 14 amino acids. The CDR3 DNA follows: TGTGCCAGCAGCCAATTAGTCCCGGGATCACCCCTCCACTTT. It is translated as CASSQLVPGSPLHF.

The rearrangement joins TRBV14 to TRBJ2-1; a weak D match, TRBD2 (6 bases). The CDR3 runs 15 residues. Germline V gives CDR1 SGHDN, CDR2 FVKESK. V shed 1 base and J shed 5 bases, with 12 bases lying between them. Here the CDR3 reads CASSQGSGFHNEQFF. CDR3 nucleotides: TGTGCCAGCAGCCAAGGAAGCGGGTTCCACAATGAGCAGTTCTTC.

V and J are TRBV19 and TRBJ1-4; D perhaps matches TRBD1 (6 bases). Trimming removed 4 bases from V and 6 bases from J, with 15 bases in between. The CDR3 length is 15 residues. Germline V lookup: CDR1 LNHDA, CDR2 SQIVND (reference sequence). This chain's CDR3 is CASSTGGGRHEKLFF. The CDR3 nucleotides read TGTGCCAGTAGTACGGGGGGGGGCCGGCATGAAAAACTGTTTTTT.

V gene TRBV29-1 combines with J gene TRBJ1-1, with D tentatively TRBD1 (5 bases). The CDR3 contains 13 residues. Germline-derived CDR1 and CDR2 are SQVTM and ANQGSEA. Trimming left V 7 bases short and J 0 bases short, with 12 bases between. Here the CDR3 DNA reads TGCAGCGGCCGCCCGACAGTGAACACTGAAGCTTTCTTT. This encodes CSGRPTVNTEAFF.

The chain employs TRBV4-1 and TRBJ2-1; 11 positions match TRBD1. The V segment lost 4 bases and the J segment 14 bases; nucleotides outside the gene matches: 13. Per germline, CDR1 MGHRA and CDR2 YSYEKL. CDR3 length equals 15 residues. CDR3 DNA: TGCGCCAGCAGCCTAGCCTGGACAGGGGGCGCCTCTAAGTTCTTC. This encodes CASSLAWTGGASKFF.

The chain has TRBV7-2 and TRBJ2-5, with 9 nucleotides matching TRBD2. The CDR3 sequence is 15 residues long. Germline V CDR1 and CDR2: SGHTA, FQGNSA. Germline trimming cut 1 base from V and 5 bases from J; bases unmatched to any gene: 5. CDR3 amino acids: CASSLGAGGPETQYF. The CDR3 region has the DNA TGTGCCAGCAGCTTAGGTGCGGGGGGGCCGGAGACCCAGTACTTC.

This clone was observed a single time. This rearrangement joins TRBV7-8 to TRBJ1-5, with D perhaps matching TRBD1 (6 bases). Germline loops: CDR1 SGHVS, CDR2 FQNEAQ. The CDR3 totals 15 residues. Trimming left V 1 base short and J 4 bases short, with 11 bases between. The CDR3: CASSLDGGRNQPQHF. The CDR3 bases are TGTGCCAGCAGCTTAGACGGGGGGCGGAATCAGCCCCAGCATTTT.

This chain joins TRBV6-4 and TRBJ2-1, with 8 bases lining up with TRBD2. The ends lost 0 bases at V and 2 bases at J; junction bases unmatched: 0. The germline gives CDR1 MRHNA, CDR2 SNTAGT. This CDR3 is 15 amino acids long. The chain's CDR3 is CASSDSGGAYNEQFF. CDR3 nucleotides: TGTGCCAGCAGTGACTCCGGGGGGGCCTACAATGAGCAGTTCTTC.

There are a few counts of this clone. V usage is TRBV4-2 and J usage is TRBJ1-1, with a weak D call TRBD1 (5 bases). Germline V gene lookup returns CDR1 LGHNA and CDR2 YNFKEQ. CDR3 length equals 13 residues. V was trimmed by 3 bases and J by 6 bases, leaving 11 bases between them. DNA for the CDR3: TGTGCCAGCAGCCAGGCACAGGCATCTGAAGCTTTCTTT. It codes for CASSQAQASEAFF.

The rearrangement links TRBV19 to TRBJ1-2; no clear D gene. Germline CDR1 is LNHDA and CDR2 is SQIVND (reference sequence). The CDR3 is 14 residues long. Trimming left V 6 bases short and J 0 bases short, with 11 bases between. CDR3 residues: CASSLARANYGYTF. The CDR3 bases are TGTGCCAGTAGCCTAGCCCGAGCTAACTATGGCTACACCTTC.

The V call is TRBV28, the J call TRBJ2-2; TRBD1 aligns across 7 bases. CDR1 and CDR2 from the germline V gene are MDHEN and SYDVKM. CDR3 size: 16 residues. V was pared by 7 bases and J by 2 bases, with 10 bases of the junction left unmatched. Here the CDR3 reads CASNNLGTVNTGELFF. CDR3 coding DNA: TGTGCCAGCAATAACCTGGGGACAGTCAACACCGGGGAGCTGTTTTTT.

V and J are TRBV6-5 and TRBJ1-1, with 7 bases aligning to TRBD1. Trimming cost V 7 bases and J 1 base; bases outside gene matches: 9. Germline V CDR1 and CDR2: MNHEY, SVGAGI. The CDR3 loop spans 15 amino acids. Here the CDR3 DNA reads TGTGCCAGCACCAACGGGCAGGGGGAGAACACTGAAGCTTTCTTT. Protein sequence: CASTNGQGENTEAFF.